This T cell receptor beta chain was captured by sequencing in a study of blood T cell repertoires in COVID-19. Study context: Samples representing acute and convalescent COVID-19 were sourced from the United States, Italy and Spain. From T cells, B-cell-depleted T cells, or PBMCs came the material, which was cDNA or gDNA.

CDR1 is MNHEY, CDR2 SVGAGI, per germline. V was clipped by 0 bases and J by 2 bases, with 7 bases between them. This CDR3 has 14 amino acids. Original processing methods: Scientists estimated how many nucleated cells there were by amplifying reference gene primers. Clones were sequenced by immunoSEQ multiplex PCR, and TCRdb holds only the in-frame ones, with some missing. D and trimming come from the DNA, and the V and J calls and clone size come from that table. The sample has approximately 100,000 clones, about 89% seen once. This clonotype was obtained from a man in his forties or fifties with acute or convalescent COVID-19. The chain is built from TRBV6-5 and TRBJ1-1; D is unclear. The sample comprised peripheral blood. CDR3 amino acids: CASSYSAVNTEAFF. DNA of the CDR3: TGTGCCAGCAGTTACTCAGCGGTTAACACTGAAGCTTTCTTT.